The present T cell receptor beta chain was sequenced within a study of blood T cell repertoires in COVID-19. Looking at the study overall: PBMCs, B-cell-depleted T cells, or T cells provided the cDNA or gDNA that made up the material.

While infection was still active, Seattle patients were enrolled and then followed longitudinally. Study processing details: Amplifying reference gene primers gave estimates of nucleated cell counts. Sequencing used immunoSEQ multiplex PCR; TCRdb keeps in-frame clones, though not all of them. The V and J calls and clone size are taken from that table; D and trimming were inferred from the DNA. The repertoire holds roughly 160,000 clones, with approximately 86% as singletons. Losses at the gene ends were 7 bases for V and 0 bases for J; bases not matched to a gene: 8. Germline V gives CDR1 SGHDT, CDR2 YYEEEE. The CDR3 contains 16 residues.

Material for sequencing was peripheral blood. The rearrangement uses TRBV5-6 and TRBJ2-3; 10 nucleotides agree with TRBD2. The TCR originated in an elderly woman with COVID-19, enrolled during active disease. The CDR3: CASSQRGGASTDTQYF. As DNA, the CDR3 is TGTGCCAGCTCGCAGCGGGGGGGTGCTAGCACAGATACGCAGTATTTT.